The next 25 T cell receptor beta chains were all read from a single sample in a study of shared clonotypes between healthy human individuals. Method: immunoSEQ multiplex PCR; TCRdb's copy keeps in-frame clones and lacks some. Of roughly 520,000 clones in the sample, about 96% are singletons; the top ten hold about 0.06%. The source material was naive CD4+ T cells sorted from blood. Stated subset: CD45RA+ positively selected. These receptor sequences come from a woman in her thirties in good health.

The CDR3 protein is CAWKPGNTEAFF. CDR3 in DNA: TGTGCCTGGAAGCCGGGGAACACTGAAGCTTTCTTT. The chain links TRBV30 to TRBJ1-1; D not certain. From germline, CDR1 is GTSNPN and CDR2 SVGIG (reference sequence). The CDR3 has 12 residues. The ends were cut back, 4 bases at V and 1 base at J, with 7 bases in the middle.

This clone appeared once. The CDR3 spells CASAKLAGDTGELFF. As DNA, the CDR3 is TGTGCCAGCGCGAAACTAGCGGGTGACACCGGGGAGCTGTTTTTT. The V gene is TRBV6-1, the J gene TRBJ2-2; 9 nucleotides line up with TRBD2. The junction had 7 bases not matched to a gene; V was cut back by 8 bases and J by 3 bases. CDR3 length: 15 amino acids. Germline-derived CDR1 and CDR2 are MNHNS and SASEGT.

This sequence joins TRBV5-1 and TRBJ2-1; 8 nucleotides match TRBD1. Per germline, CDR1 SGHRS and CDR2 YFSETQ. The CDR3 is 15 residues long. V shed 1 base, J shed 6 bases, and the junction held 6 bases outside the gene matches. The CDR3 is CASSLSGTGVNEQFF. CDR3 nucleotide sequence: TGCGCCAGCAGCTTGTCAGGGACAGGTGTCAATGAGCAGTTCTTC.

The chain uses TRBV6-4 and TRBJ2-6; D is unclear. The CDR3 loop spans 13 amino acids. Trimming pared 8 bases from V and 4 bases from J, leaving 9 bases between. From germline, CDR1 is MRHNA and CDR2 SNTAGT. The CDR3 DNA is TGTGCCAGCTGGCGGAGAGGGGCCAACGTCCTGACTTTC. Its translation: CASWRRGANVLTF.

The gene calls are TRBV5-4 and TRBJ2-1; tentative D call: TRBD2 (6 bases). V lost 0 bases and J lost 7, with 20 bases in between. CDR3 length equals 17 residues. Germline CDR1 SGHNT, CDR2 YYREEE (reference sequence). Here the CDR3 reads CASSLGGNSGSGNEQFF. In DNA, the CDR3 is TGTGCCAGCAGCTTGGGGGGTAATAGCGGATCCGGGAATGAGCAGTTCTTC.

The CDR3 loop reads CASSQDRDGTSYNEQFF. CDR3 nucleotide sequence: TGTGCCAGCAGCCAAGATCGGGACGGGACCTCTTACAATGAGCAGTTCTTC. J is TRBJ2-1 and V is TRBV4-2, with D possibly called TRBD1 or TRBD2 (5 bases each). Germline V lookup: CDR1 LGHNA, CDR2 YNFKEQ. The length of the CDR3 is 17 residues. V gave up 0 bases and J gave up 4 bases, with 16 bases separating them.

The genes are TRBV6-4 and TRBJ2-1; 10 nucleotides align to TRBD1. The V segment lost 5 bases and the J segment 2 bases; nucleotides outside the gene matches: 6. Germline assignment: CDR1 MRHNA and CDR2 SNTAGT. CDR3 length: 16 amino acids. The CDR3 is CASSIRDRGPYNEQFF. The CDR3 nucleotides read TGTGCCAGCAGTATCCGGGACAGGGGACCCTACAATGAGCAGTTCTTC.

The CDR3 spells CASSIEVSSNGYTF. In DNA form, the CDR3 reads TGTGCCAGTAGTATAGAAGTCAGCTCCAATGGCTACACCTTC. The gene calls are TRBV19 and TRBJ1-2; D uncertain. This CDR3 spans 14 amino acids. Trimming stripped 0 bases from V and 6 bases from J, with 11 bases between. Looked up from germline, CDR1 is LNHDA and CDR2 is SQIVND (reference sequence).

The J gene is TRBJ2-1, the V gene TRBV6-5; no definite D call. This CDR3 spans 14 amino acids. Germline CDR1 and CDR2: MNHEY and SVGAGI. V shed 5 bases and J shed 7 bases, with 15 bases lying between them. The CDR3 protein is CASSLIPERNEQFF. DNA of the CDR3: TGTGCCAGCAGTCTAATCCCTGAGAGGAATGAGCAGTTCTTC.

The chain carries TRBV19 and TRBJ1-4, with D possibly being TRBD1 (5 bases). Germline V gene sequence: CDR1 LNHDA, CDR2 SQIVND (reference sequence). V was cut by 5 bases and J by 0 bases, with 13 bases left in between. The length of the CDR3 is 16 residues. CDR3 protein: CASSSGDLATNEKLFF. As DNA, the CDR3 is TGTGCCAGTAGTTCTGGGGACCTTGCAACTAATGAAAAACTGTTTTTT. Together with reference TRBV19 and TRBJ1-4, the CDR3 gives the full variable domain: DGGITQSPKYLFRKEGQNVTLSCEQNLNHDAMYWYRQDPGQGLRLIYYSQIVNDFQKGDIAEGYSVSREKKESFPLTVTSAQKNPTAFYLCASSSGDLATNEKLFFGSGTQLSVL.

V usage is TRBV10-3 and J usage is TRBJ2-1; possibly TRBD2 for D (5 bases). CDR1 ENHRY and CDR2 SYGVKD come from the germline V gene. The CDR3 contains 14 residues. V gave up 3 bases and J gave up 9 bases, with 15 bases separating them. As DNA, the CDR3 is TGTGCCATCAGTGACGAGGGTTCATTCGGTGAGCAGTTCTTC. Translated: CAISDEGSFGEQFF.

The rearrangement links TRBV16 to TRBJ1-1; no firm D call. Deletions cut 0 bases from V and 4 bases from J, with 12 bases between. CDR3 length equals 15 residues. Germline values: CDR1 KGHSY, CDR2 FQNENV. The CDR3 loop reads CASSQSITRGTEAFF. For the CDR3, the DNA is TGTGCCAGCAGCCAATCAATCACTCGGGGCACTGAAGCTTTCTTT. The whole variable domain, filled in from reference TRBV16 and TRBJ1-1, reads GEEVAQTPKHLVRGEGQKAKLYCAPIKGHSYVFWYQQVLKNEFKFLISFQNENVFDETGMPKERFSAKCLPNSPCSLEIQATKLEDSAVYFCASSQSITRGTEAFFGQGTRLTVV.

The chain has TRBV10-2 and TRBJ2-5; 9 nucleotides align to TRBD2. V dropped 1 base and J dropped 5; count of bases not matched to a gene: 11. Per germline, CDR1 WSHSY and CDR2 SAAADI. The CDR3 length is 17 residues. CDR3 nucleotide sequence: TGCGCCAGCAGTGAGTACCAAGACGCGGGAGGGTTGGAGACCCAGTACTTC. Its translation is CASSEYQDAGGLETQYF.

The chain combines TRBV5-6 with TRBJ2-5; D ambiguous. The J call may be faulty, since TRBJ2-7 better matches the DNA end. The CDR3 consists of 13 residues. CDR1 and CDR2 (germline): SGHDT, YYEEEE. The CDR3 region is CASSLQQVYEQYF. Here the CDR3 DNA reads TGTGCCAGCAGCTTGCAGCAGGTATACGAGCAGTACTTC.

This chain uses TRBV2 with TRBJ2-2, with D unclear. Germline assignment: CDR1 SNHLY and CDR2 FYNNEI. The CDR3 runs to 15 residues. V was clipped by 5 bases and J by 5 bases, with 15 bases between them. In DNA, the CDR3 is TGTGCCAGCAGTCTAGAGGTATCGAGGACCGGGGAGCTGTTTTTT. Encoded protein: CASSLEVSRTGELFF.

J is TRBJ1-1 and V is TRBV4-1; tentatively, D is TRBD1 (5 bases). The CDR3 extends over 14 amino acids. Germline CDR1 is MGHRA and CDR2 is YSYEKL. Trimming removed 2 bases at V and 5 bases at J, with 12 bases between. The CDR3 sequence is CASSQRGGDTEAFF. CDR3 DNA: TGCGCCAGCAGCCAACGGGGGGGGGATACTGAAGCTTTCTTT.

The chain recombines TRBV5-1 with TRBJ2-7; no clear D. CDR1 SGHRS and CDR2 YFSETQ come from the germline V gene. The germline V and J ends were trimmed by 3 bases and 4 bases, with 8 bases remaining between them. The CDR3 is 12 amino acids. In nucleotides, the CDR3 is TGCGCCAGCAGCTCACAGATGTACGAGCAGTACTTC. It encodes CASSSQMYEQYF.

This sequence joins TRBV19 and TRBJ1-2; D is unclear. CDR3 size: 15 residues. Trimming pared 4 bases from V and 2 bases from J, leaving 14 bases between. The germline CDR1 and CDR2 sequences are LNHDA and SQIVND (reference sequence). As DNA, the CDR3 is TGTGCCAGTAGTACCCCAGGATCGATCAACTATGGCTACACCTTC. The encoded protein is CASSTPGSINYGYTF.

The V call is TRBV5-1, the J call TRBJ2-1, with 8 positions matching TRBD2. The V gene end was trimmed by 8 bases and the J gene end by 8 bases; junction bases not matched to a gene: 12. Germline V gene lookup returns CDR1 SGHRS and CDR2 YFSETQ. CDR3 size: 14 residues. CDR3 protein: CASSSSGSVDEQFF. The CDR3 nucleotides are TGCGCCAGTTCTAGCAGCGGGAGTGTTGATGAGCAGTTCTTC.

In DNA, the CDR3 is TGTGCCAGCAGGATACTACAGGGGGCTTACACTGAAGCTTTCTTT. This encodes CASRILQGAYTEAFF. This sequence joins TRBV6-5 and TRBJ1-1, with 9 bases fitting TRBD1. There are 15 residues in the CDR3. CDR1 is MNHEY and CDR2 is SVGAGI in the germline V gene. The V gene end was trimmed by 6 bases and the J gene end by 3 bases; junction bases not matched to a gene: 8.

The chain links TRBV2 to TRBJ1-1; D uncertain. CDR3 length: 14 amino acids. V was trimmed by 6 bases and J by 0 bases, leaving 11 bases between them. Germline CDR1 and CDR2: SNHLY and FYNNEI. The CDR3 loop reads CASSTTFLNTEAFF. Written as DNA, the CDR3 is TGTGCCAGCAGCACCACTTTTCTGAACACTGAAGCTTTCTTT.

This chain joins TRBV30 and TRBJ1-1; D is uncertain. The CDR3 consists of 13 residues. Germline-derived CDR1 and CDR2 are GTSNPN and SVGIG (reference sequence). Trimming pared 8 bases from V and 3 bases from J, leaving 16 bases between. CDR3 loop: CARWTGEYTEAFF. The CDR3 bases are TGTGCCAGGTGGACCGGAGAGTACACTGAAGCTTTCTTT. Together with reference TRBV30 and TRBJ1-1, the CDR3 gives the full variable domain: SQTIHQWPATLVQPVGSPLSLECTVEGTSNPNLYWYRQAAGRGLQLLFYSVGIGQISSEVPQNLSASRPQDRQFILSSKKLLLSDSGFYLCARWTGEYTEAFFGQGTRLTVV.

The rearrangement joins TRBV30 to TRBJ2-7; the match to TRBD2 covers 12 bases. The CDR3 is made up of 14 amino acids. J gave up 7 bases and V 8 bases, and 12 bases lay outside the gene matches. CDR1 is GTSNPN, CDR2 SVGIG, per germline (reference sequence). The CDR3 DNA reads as TGTGCCGGGGGACTAGCGGGCGCCCCTGAAGAGCAGTACTTC. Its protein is CAGGLAGAPEEQYF.

CDR3 sequence: CASSSGGSGANVLTF. For the CDR3, the DNA is TGTGCCAGCAGTTCCGGGGGCTCTGGGGCCAACGTCCTGACTTTC. This chain uses TRBV11-3 with TRBJ2-6, with D possibly being TRBD2 (6 bases). The CDR3 runs 15 residues. Germline values: CDR1 SGHNT, CDR2 YENEEA. V was clipped by 6 bases and J by 0 bases, with 9 bases between them.

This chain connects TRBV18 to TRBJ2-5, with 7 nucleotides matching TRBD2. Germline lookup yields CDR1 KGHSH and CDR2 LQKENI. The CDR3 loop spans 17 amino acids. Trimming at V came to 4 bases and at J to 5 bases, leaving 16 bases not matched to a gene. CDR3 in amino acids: CASSLSSLASQTETQYF. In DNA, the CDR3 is TGTGCCAGCTCACTCTCCTCACTAGCGAGCCAAACGGAGACCCAGTACTTC.